This paragraph covers one T cell receptor (beta chain) sequence. These data are taken from a study of blood T cell repertoires in COVID-19. Study background: The samples span acute and convalescent COVID-19 from the United States, Italy and Spain. The cDNA or gDNA used as material had been derived from T cells, B-cell-depleted T cells, or PBMCs.

The authors' processing: It was from reference gene primer amplification that nucleated cell counts were estimated. The protocol was immunoSEQ multiplex PCR, while the TCRdb copy is restricted to in-frame clones and leaves out a portion. The DNA gave D and trimming, while V, J and clone size come from that table. The sample consists of a few hundred thousand clones, 75% to 90% of them appearing once. The CDR3 consists of 18 residues. In germline, CDR1 is KGHSH, CDR2 LQKENI. Between the trimmed V and J ends, which lost 5 bases and 0 bases, there was a span of 17 bases. The receptor comes from a woman between 40 and 50 years old who had recovered from COVID-19. This rearrangement joins TRBV18 to TRBJ2-6, with D perhaps matching TRBD1 (5 bases). The source material was peripheral blood. The CDR3 spells CASSAQGIRSSGANVLTF. DNA for the CDR3: TGTGCCAGCTCAGCGCAGGGCATCCGATCCTCTGGGGCCAACGTCCTGACTTTC.